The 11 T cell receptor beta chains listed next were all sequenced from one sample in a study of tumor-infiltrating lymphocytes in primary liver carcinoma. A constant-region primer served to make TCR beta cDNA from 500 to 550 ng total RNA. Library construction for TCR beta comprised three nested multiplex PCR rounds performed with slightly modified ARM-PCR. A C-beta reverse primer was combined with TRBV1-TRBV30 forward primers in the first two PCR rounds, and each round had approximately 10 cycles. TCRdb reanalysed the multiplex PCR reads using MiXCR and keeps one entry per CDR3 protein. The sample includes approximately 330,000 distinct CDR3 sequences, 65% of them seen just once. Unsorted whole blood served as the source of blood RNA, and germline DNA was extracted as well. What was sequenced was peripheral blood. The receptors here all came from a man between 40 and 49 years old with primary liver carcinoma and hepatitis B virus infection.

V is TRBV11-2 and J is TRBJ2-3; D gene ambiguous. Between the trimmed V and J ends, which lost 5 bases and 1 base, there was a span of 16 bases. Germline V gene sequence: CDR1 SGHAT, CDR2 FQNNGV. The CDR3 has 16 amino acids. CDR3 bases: TGTGCCAGCAGCCCAAGAACAGACTGGGGCACAGATACGCAGTATTTT. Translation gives CASSPRTDWGTDTQYF.

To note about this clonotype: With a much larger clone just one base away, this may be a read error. CDR3 amino acids: CGGRGQTYEQYF. The CDR3 DNA reads as TGCGGCGGACGGGGACAGACCTACGAGCAGTACTTC. The V gene is TRBV29-1, the J gene TRBJ2-7; 7 bases line up with TRBD1. CDR1 and CDR2 from the germline V gene are SQVTM and ANQGSEA. This CDR3 spans 12 amino acids.

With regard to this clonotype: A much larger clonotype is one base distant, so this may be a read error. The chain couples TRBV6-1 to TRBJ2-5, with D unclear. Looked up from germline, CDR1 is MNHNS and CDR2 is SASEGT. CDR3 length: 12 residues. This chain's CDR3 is CARSEWGPSQYF. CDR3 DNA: TGTGCCAGAAGTGAATGGGGTCCGAGCCAGTACTTC.

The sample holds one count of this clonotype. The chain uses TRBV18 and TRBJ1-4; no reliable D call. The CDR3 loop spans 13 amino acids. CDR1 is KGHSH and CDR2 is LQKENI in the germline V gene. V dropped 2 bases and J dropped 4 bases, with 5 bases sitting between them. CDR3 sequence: CASSPGVNEKLFF. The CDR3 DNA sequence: TGTGCCAGCTCACCAGGGGTTAATGAAAAACTGTTTTTT.

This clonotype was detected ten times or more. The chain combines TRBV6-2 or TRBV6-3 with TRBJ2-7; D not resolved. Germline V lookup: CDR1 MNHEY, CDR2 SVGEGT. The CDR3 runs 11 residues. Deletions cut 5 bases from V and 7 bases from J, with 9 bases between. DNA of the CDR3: TGTGCCAGCAGTACTACCCGTGAGCAGTACTTC. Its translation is CASSTTREQYF.

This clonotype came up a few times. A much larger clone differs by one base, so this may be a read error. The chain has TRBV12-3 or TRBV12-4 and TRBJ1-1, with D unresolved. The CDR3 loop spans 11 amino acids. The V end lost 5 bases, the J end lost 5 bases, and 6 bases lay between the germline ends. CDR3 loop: CASSRHTEAFF. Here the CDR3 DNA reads TGTGCCAGCAGTCGGCATACTGAAGCTTTCTTT.

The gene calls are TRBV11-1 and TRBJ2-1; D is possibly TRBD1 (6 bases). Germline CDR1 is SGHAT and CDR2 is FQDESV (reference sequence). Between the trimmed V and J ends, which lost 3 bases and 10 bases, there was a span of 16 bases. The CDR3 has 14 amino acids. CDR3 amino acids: CASSFQGQLYEQFF. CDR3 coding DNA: TGTGCCAGCAGCTTCCAAGGACAGTTATACGAGCAGTTCTTC.

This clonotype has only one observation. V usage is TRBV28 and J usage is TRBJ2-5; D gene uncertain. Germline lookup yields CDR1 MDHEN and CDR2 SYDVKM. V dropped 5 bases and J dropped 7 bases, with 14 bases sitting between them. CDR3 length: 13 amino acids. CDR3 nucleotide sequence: TGTGCCAGCAGTCCCCGACTCCCGGCGACCCAGTACTTC. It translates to CASSPRLPATQYF. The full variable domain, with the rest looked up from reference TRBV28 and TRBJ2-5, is DVKVTQSSRYLVKRTGEKVFLECVQDMDHENMFWYRQDPGLGLRLIYFSYDVKMKEKGDIPEGYSVSREKKERFSLILESASTNQTSMYLCASSPRLPATQYFGPGTRLLVL.

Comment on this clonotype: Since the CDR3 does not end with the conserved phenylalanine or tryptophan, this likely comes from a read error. The CDR3 nucleotides are TGTGCCAGCAGCTTCCTTGCCGGGACTAGCGGGAGCTACGATGAGCAGTTCTCC. Protein sequence: CASSFLAGTSGSYDEQFS. The chain combines TRBV11-2 with TRBJ2-1; 14 bases map to TRBD2. The germline V gene encodes CDR1 SGHAT and CDR2 FQNNGV. There are 18 residues in the CDR3.

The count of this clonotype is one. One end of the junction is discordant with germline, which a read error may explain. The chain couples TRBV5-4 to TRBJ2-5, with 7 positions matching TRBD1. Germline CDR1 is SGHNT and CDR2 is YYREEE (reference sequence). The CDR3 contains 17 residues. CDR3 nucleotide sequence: TGTGTCAGCAGCCAATTGACAGGGTCCGTCCCTTCGGAGACCCAGTACTTC. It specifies CVSSQLTGSVPSETQYF.

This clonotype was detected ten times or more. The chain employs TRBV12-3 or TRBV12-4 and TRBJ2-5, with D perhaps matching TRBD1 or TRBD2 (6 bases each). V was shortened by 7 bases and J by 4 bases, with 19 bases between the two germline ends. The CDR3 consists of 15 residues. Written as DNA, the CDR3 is TGTGCCAGCAATACCGTTTTGGGGGGCGGAGAGACCCAGTACTTC. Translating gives CASNTVLGGGETQYF.